This TCR beta chain was recovered during a study of spatial heterogeneity in lung cancer. Study information: There were 72 donors, all of them untreated patients with early-stage non-small cell lung cancer.

The table lists this clonotype with a few counts. From germline, CDR1 is DFQATT and CDR2 SNEGSKA (reference sequence). The V gene lost 3 bases and the J gene lost 11 bases, with 16 bases spanning the gap. This CDR3 has 12 residues. Stated time point: blood at routine non-recurrence follow-up after resection. TCRs were sequenced from unsorted whole RNA of tumor, nontumor lung or PBMC. TCRdb re-derived calls from the 5' RACE reads in MiXCR, one entry per CDR3 protein. This sample has around 45,000 distinct CDR3 sequences, with about 23% found just once. The sample here was PBMCs, taken at follow-up. This receptor was taken from a female donor with early-stage non-small cell lung cancer. The rearrangement links TRBV20-1 to TRBJ1-1; D call uncertain. This CDR3 reads CSARFGESAAFF. DNA of the CDR3: TGCAGTGCTAGGTTCGGGGAATCCGCGGCTTTCTTT.